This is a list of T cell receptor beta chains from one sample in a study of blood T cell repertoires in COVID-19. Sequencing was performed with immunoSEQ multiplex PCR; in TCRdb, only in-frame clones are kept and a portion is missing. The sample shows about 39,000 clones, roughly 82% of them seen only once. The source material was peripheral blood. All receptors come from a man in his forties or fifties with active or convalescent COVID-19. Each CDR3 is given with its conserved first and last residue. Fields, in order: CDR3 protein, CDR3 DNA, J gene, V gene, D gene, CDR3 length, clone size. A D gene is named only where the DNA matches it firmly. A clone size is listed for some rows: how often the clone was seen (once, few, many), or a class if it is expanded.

cdr3_aa: CASSLNSGQSSGANVLTF; cdr3_nt: TGCGCCAGCAGCTTGAATTCGGGACAGAGCTCTGGGGCCAACGTCCTGACTTTC; j_call: TRBJ2-6; v_call: TRBV5-1; d_call: TRBD1; cdr3_length: 18; clone_size: NA
cdr3_aa: CASSSGRGNSYEQYF; cdr3_nt: TGCGCCAGCAGCTCAGGTAGGGGAAATAGCTACGAGCAGTACTTC; j_call: TRBJ2-7; v_call: TRBV5-1; d_call: NA; cdr3_length: 15; clone_size: NA
cdr3_aa: CSVKQGDDYGYTF; cdr3_nt: TGCAGCGTCAAACAGGGAGATGACTATGGCTACACCTTC; j_call: TRBJ1-2; v_call: TRBV29-1; d_call: NA; cdr3_length: 13; clone_size: NA
cdr3_aa: CASSPRGHSSYEQYF; cdr3_nt: TGTGCCAGCTCACCACGGGGCCATAGCTCCTACGAGCAGTACTTC; j_call: TRBJ2-7; v_call: TRBV18; d_call: NA; cdr3_length: 15; clone_size: NA
cdr3_aa: CASSERGTNREQYF; cdr3_nt: TGTGCCAGCAGTGAAAGGGGGACCAACCGCGAGCAGTACTTC; j_call: TRBJ2-7; v_call: TRBV6-1; d_call: NA; cdr3_length: 14; clone_size: NA
cdr3_aa: CASSLGGRQNIQYF; cdr3_nt: TGCGCCAGCAGCTTGGGGGGGCGCCAAAACATTCAGTACTTC; j_call: TRBJ2-4; v_call: TRBV5-1; d_call: NA; cdr3_length: 14; clone_size: NA
cdr3_aa: CASSIGTANTEAFF; cdr3_nt: TGTGCCAGCAGCATAGGGACAGCAAACACTGAAGCTTTCTTT; j_call: TRBJ1-1; v_call: TRBV7-8; d_call: TRBD1; cdr3_length: 14; clone_size: NA
cdr3_aa: CAWSGDNSYEQYF; cdr3_nt: TGTGCCTGGTCAGGGGATAACTCCTACGAGCAGTACTTC; j_call: TRBJ2-7; v_call: TRBV30; d_call: NA; cdr3_length: 13; clone_size: NA
cdr3_aa: CAAGGGVLGGYTF; cdr3_nt: TGTGCCGCGGGAGGGGGGGTACTTGGTGGCTACACCTTC; j_call: TRBJ1-2; v_call: TRBV3-1/TRBV3-2; d_call: NA; cdr3_length: 13; clone_size: once
cdr3_aa: CASSEAVASGGPSKETQYF; cdr3_nt: TGTGCCAGCAGTGAAGCGGTGGCTAGCGGGGGGCCAAGTAAAGAGACCCAGTACTTC; j_call: TRBJ2-5; v_call: TRBV2; d_call: TRBD2; cdr3_length: 19; clone_size: NA
cdr3_aa: CASSPRAGIGNTIYF; cdr3_nt: TGTGCCAGCAGCCCCAGGGCCGGTATTGGAAACACCATATATTTT; j_call: TRBJ1-3; v_call: TRBV5-6; d_call: NA; cdr3_length: 15; clone_size: NA
cdr3_aa: CASSSGLGPDTQYF; cdr3_nt: TGTGCCAGCAGCTCCGGACTAGGCCCAGATACGCAGTATTTT; j_call: TRBJ2-3; v_call: TRBV11-3; d_call: TRBD2; cdr3_length: 14; clone_size: NA
cdr3_aa: CASRSSGTGSYEQYF; cdr3_nt: TGTGCCAGCAGAAGCTCCGGGACAGGGAGCTACGAGCAGTACTTC; j_call: TRBJ2-7; v_call: TRBV27; d_call: TRBD1; cdr3_length: 15; clone_size: NA
cdr3_aa: CSPSTGTEAFF; cdr3_nt: TGCAGTCCATCGACAGGCACTGAAGCTTTCTTT; j_call: TRBJ1-1; v_call: TRBV20-1; d_call: NA; cdr3_length: 11; clone_size: NA
cdr3_aa: CASSQGTEEVEQYF; cdr3_nt: TGCGCCAGCAGCCAGGGTACGGAGGAGGTCGAGCAGTACTTC; j_call: TRBJ2-7; v_call: TRBV4-1; d_call: NA; cdr3_length: 14; clone_size: NA
cdr3_aa: CASSLRLPPGGELFF; cdr3_nt: TGTGCCAGCAGCTTACGGCTGCCCCCGGGCGGGGAGCTGTTTTTT; j_call: TRBJ2-2; v_call: TRBV7-6; d_call: NA; cdr3_length: 15; clone_size: NA
cdr3_aa: CASRHGAGDGGYTF; cdr3_nt: TGTGCCAGCCGCCACGGGGCGGGGGACGGTGGCTACACCTTC; j_call: TRBJ1-2; v_call: TRBV6-4; d_call: NA; cdr3_length: 14; clone_size: NA
cdr3_aa: CASTHGTGADTIYF; cdr3_nt: TGTGCCAGCACCCACGGGACAGGGGCTGACACCATATATTTT; j_call: TRBJ1-3; v_call: TRBV6-6; d_call: TRBD1; cdr3_length: 14; clone_size: NA
cdr3_aa: CASTVRMTGMNTEAFF; cdr3_nt: TGTGCCAGCACGGTGAGAATGACAGGGATGAACACTGAAGCTTTCTTT; j_call: TRBJ1-1; v_call: TRBV2; d_call: TRBD1; cdr3_length: 16; clone_size: NA
cdr3_aa: CASSQALANTGELFF; cdr3_nt: TGTGCCAGCAGCCAAGCACTTGCGAACACCGGGGAGCTGTTTTTT; j_call: TRBJ2-2; v_call: TRBV14; d_call: NA; cdr3_length: 15; clone_size: NA
cdr3_aa: CASSLGGQGTPDF; cdr3_nt: TGTGCCAGCAGCTTAGGGGGACAGGGGACACCCGACTTC; j_call: TRBJ2-7; v_call: TRBV7-9; d_call: TRBD1; cdr3_length: 13; clone_size: NA
cdr3_aa: CASRGGDNSPLHF; cdr3_nt: TGTGCCAGTAGAGGAGGGGATAATTCACCCCTCCACTTT; j_call: TRBJ1-6; v_call: TRBV19; d_call: NA; cdr3_length: 13; clone_size: NA
cdr3_aa: CASSVDPSGADTQYF; cdr3_nt: TGTGCCAGCAGCGTAGACCCTAGCGGTGCAGATACGCAGTATTTT; j_call: TRBJ2-3; v_call: TRBV9; d_call: TRBD2; cdr3_length: 15; clone_size: NA
cdr3_aa: CAISRDGASGNTIYF; cdr3_nt: TGTGCCATCAGCCGAGACGGAGCCTCTGGAAACACCATATATTTT; j_call: TRBJ1-3; v_call: TRBV10-3; d_call: NA; cdr3_length: 15; clone_size: NA
cdr3_aa: CASSPEGVGYTF; cdr3_nt: TGTGCCAGCAGCCCCGAGGGGGTGGGCTACACCTTC; j_call: TRBJ1-2; v_call: TRBV27; d_call: NA; cdr3_length: 12; clone_size: NA
cdr3_aa: CSVGTVYGYTF; cdr3_nt: TGCAGCGTTGGGACAGTCTATGGCTACACCTTC; j_call: TRBJ1-2; v_call: TRBV29-1; d_call: NA; cdr3_length: 11; clone_size: NA
cdr3_aa: CASAQGKNIQYF; cdr3_nt: TGTGCCAGCGCCCAGGGCAAAAACATTCAGTACTTC; j_call: TRBJ2-4; v_call: TRBV12-3/TRBV12-4; d_call: NA; cdr3_length: 12; clone_size: NA
cdr3_aa: CASTSGGTNTGELFF; cdr3_nt: TGTGCCAGTACCAGCGGGGGCACGAACACCGGGGAGCTGTTTTTT; j_call: TRBJ2-2; v_call: TRBV19; d_call: TRBD2; cdr3_length: 15; clone_size: NA
cdr3_aa: CATSRLGGRDEQFF; cdr3_nt: TGTGCCACCTCCCGACTAGGCGGAAGGGATGAGCAGTTCTTC; j_call: TRBJ2-1; v_call: TRBV24-1; d_call: NA; cdr3_length: 14; clone_size: few
cdr3_aa: CASSPGPGGGDYEQYF; cdr3_nt: TGTGCCAGCAGCCCCGGCCCGGGCGGGGGGGATTACGAGCAGTACTTC; j_call: TRBJ2-7; v_call: TRBV7-2; d_call: TRBD2; cdr3_length: 16; clone_size: once
cdr3_aa: CASSLIGQGGPDTQYF; cdr3_nt: TGTGCCAGCAGCTTAATCGGGCAGGGGGGCCCAGATACGCAGTATTTT; j_call: TRBJ2-3; v_call: TRBV7-9; d_call: NA; cdr3_length: 16; clone_size: few
cdr3_aa: CASYRDRSSGNTIYF; cdr3_nt: TGTGCCAGCTACCGGGACAGGAGCTCTGGAAACACCATATATTTT; j_call: TRBJ1-3; v_call: TRBV2; d_call: TRBD1; cdr3_length: 15; clone_size: NA
cdr3_aa: CASSQEGQGSNSPLHF; cdr3_nt: TGTGCCAGCAGCCAAGAGGGACAGGGGTCTAATTCACCCCTCCACTTT; j_call: TRBJ1-6; v_call: TRBV14; d_call: TRBD1; cdr3_length: 16; clone_size: NA
cdr3_aa: CASSSGTGGYEQYF; cdr3_nt: TGCGCCAGCAGCTCCGGGACAGGGGGCTACGAGCAGTACTTC; j_call: TRBJ2-7; v_call: TRBV5-1; d_call: TRBD1; cdr3_length: 14; clone_size: NA
cdr3_aa: CASSPEGDHGYTF; cdr3_nt: TGCGCCAGCAGCCCGGAGGGAGACCATGGCTACACCTTC; j_call: TRBJ1-2; v_call: TRBV5-1; d_call: NA; cdr3_length: 13; clone_size: NA
cdr3_aa: CSVEKVDSSYNEQFF; cdr3_nt: TGCAGCGTTGAAAAGGTGGACAGTTCCTACAATGAGCAGTTCTTC; j_call: TRBJ2-1; v_call: TRBV29-1; d_call: NA; cdr3_length: 15; clone_size: NA
cdr3_aa: CASSSTGGRTEAFF; cdr3_nt: TGTGCCAGCAGCTCCACAGGGGGACGCACTGAAGCTTTCTTT; j_call: TRBJ1-1; v_call: TRBV7-9; d_call: TRBD1; cdr3_length: 14; clone_size: NA
cdr3_aa: CASSLLTIRGTGQNGYTF; cdr3_nt: TGTGCCAGCAGTTTATTAACGATTCGCGGGACAGGGCAGAATGGCTACACCTTC; j_call: TRBJ1-2; v_call: TRBV27; d_call: TRBD1; cdr3_length: 18; clone_size: NA